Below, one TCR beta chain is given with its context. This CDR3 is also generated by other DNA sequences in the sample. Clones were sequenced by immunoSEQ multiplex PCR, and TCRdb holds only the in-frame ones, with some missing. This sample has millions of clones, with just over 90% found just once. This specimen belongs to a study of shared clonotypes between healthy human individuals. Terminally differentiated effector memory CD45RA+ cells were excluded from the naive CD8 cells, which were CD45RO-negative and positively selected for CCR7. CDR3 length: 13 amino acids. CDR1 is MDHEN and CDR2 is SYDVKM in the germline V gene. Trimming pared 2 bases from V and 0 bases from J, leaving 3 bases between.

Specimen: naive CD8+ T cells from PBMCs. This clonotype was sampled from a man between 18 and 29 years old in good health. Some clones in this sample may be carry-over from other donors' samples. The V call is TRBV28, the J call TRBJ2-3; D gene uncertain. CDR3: CASSLISTDTQYF. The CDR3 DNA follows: TGTGCCAGCAGTTTAATCAGCACAGATACGCAGTATTTT.